Sequencing of this T cell receptor (beta chain) was carried out in a study (dated by TCRdb to between 2014 and 2016). For the study in its entirety: The study examined whether tumor-infiltrating Tregs in breast cancer are drawn from blood Tregs or arise in situ by conversion from other CD4+ T cell subsets. General conclusions and limits of the study: The TCR gene usage of tumor memory CD4+ T cells clustered together with blood and lymph node memory CD4+ cells and with lymph node naive CD4+ cells. Rather than covering whole repertoires, validation in the larger cohort was restricted to a single TCR beta V-J rearrangement. Tumor-infiltrating Treg TCR alpha and beta sequences overlapped most with tumor naive CD4+ T cells, then with blood naive CD4+ T cells.

Memory CD4+ T cells were isolated as CD4+CD45RO+CD25- cells. Tregs, naive and memory CD4+ T cells from tumor, blood and ipsilateral draining lymph nodes of five breast cancer patients underwent full-length TCR alpha and beta sequencing. Tumor tissue, along with lymph nodes from ipsilateral axillary dissection, was perfused with PBS, minced, and then digested using collagenase I and hyaluronidase. Ficoll density gradient centrifugation was used to isolate mononuclear cells from either lymph nodes or around 50 ml of peripheral blood. FACS confirmed that the sorted cell populations were more than 90% pure. With regard to this clonotype: This receptor's antigen is unknown. Base qualities are not provided; no much larger clone lies one nucleotide away.

Amplification of full-length TCR variable regions was done by 5' RACE PCR using constant-region reverse primers, and this step was followed by semi-nested PCR with Nested Universal Primer A. Using the ReliaPrep RNA Cell Miniprep System, total RNA was extracted, and the SMARTer RACE 5'/3' Kit was then used to reverse transcribe the RNA into 5'RACE-ready cDNA. An Illumina MiSeq was used to sequence the full-length TCR alpha and beta libraries, which had been barcoded with multiplex adaptors. Under the source paper's analysis protocol: For each of nine subset-tissue groups, sequencing data from the five patients were combined, and the groups were compared by unsupervised clustering of TCR gene usage. The Morisita-Horn index was used to calculate repertoire similarity, with shared sequences weighted by how much each contributed to each repertoire. The public reads were reprocessed in TCRdb via fastp at Q25 and MiXCR, keeping in-frame beta chains. Each CDR3 protein appears once, grouped with its most common genes and DNA. These V and J calls rely on TCRdb rather than the paper's analysis. For this sample there are approximately 60,000 distinct CDR3 sequences; roughly 23% appear just once. Together, the top ten hold 2.5% to 3.5% of the sample.

CDR1 and CDR2 were assigned from the germline V gene (reference sequence) as DFQATT and SNEGSKA. There are 14 amino acids in the CDR3, from cysteine to phenylalanine inclusive. Of all the DNA, just the CDR3 is kept, 42 bases in frame from base 1. V and J are truncated by 3 bases and 4 bases respectively, leaving an intervening sequence of 13 bases. The sequence joins TRBV20-1 to TRBJ2-1; the D gene assignment is ambiguous. The origin of this receptor is a female donor with breast cancer. The specimen sequenced was memory CD4+ T cells sorted from a lymph node. The meaning of the sample's cell subset or site label: memory CD4+ T cells, CD4+CD45RO+CD25-. The CDR3 reads CSASLGPLYNEQFF. The nucleotide sequence is TGCAGTGCTAGCTTAGGTCCCCTTTACAATGAGCAGTTCTTC.